This TCR beta chain was obtained from a study of spatial heterogeneity in lung cancer. The study, taken as a whole, reports: It was found that expanded intratumoral alpha and beta TCR counts tracked tumor mutation counts.

This clonotype was recorded at least ten times. The antigen is not known. Time point of the sample: sample taken at primary tumor resection. The CDR3 spans 16 residues. CDR1 SGHNT and CDR2 YYREEE come from the germline V gene (reference sequence). The V gene end was trimmed by 1 base and the J gene end by 6 bases; junction bases not matched to a gene: 4. TCRdb itself ran the 5' RACE reads through MiXCR, one entry per CDR3 protein. The data contain more than 9,500 distinct CDR3 sequences, about 14% of them singletons. The chain employs TRBV5-4 and TRBJ2-2; 12 bases map to TRBD2. The TCR comes from a male donor with early-stage non-small cell lung cancer. Source: lung tumor tissue, taken at surgery. CDR3 region: CASSLRLAGVSGELFF. CDR3 DNA: TGTGCCAGCAGCTTGAGACTAGCGGGAGTATCCGGGGAGCTGTTTTTT.